The 10 T cell receptor beta chains below all came from one sample that was sequenced in a study of blood T cell repertoires in COVID-19. Generated by immunoSEQ multiplex PCR, the TCRdb table keeps only in-frame clones and is missing some. The top ten hold 1.3% of the sample, which has under 450,000 clones, more than 75% seen once. Sequenced input: PBMCs or T cells enriched from blood (not recorded which). These receptors originate from a man younger than 40 who had recovered from COVID-19.

The V and J genes are TRBV4-1 and TRBJ1-1, with D maybe TRBD1 (5 bases). This CDR3 has 12 residues. With 6 bases removed from V and 5 bases from J, the gap between germline ends came to 10 bases. Germline CDR1 is MGHRA and CDR2 is YSYEKL. This CDR3 reads CASRGGETEAFF. The CDR3 DNA is TGCGCCAGCAGGGGGGGGGAGACTGAAGCTTTCTTT.

The chain uses TRBV12-3 or TRBV12-4 and TRBJ1-2, with 8 bases lining up with TRBD1. The CDR3 contains 13 residues. Trimming cost V 5 bases and J 8 bases; bases outside gene matches: 7. The CDR3 DNA reads TGTGCCAGCAGTGGGGGCAGGGGGCAAGGCTACACCTTC. Translation: CASSGGRGQGYTF.

This clone was counted a single time. The genes are TRBV11-2 and TRBJ2-3; a weak D match, TRBD1 (5 bases). Trimming shortened V by 3 bases and J by 5 bases, and 12 bases separated the two germline ends. The germline CDR1 and CDR2 sequences are SGHAT and FQNNGV. The CDR3 has 14 residues. CDR3 residues: CASSFSRDEDTQYF. In DNA, the CDR3 is TGTGCCAGCAGCTTCAGCAGGGATGAAGATACGCAGTATTTT.

The CDR3 sequence is CASSQVGATDTQYF. DNA of the CDR3: TGCGCCAGCAGCCAAGTGGGGGCCACAGATACGCAGTATTTT. The chain combines TRBV4-1 with TRBJ2-3; the D gene is possibly TRBD1 (6 bases). Trimming took off 1 base at V and 2 bases at J, with 7 bases between the two ends. This CDR3 is 14 amino acids long. From germline, CDR1 is MGHRA and CDR2 YSYEKL.

The CDR3 loop is CASSLGLQGSLPGELFF. CDR3 nucleotides: TGTGCCAGCAGCTTAGGACTTCAGGGATCTTTACCGGGGGAGCTGTTTTTT. The chain links TRBV7-6 to TRBJ2-2; maybe TRBD1 (5 bases). Trimming shortened V by 1 base and J by 8 bases, and 20 bases separated the two germline ends. The length of the CDR3 is 17 residues. CDR1 is SGHVS and CDR2 is FNYEAQ in the germline V gene. Using reference TRBV7-6 and TRBJ2-2 for the parts outside the CDR3, the full variable domain is GAGVSQSPRYKVTKRGQDVALRCDPISGHVSLYWYRQALGQGPEFLTYFNYEAQQDKSGLPNDRFSAERPEGSISTLTIQRTEQRDSAMYRCASSLGLQGSLPGELFFGEGSRLTVL.

In this sample, this clone turned up a few times. This chain links TRBV11-3 with TRBJ2-5, with D tentatively TRBD2 (6 bases). The germline V gene encodes CDR1 SGHNT and CDR2 YENEEA. Trimming took off 0 bases at V and 4 bases at J, with 6 bases between the two ends. CDR3 length: 13 residues. CDR3 coding DNA: TGTGCCAGCAGCTTAGAGGGGGGAGAGACCCAGTACTTC. This codes for CASSLEGGETQYF.

The chain is built from TRBV30 and TRBJ1-5; D may be TRBD1 (5 bases). Trimming stripped 0 bases from V and 5 bases from J, with 8 bases between. Germline-derived CDR1 and CDR2 are GTSNPN and SVGIG (reference sequence). This CDR3 has 13 amino acids. CDR3 in amino acids: CAWSVLGDQPQHF. The CDR3 bases are TGTGCCTGGAGTGTCCTAGGGGATCAGCCCCAGCATTTT.

The chain is built from TRBV10-1 and TRBJ2-2, with D perhaps matching TRBD1 (5 bases). This CDR3 spans 14 amino acids. Looked up from germline, CDR1 is WNHNN and CDR2 is SYGVQD (reference sequence). Trimming left V 4 bases short and J 1 base short, with 7 bases between. CDR3 sequence reads: CASSAQVNTGELFF. CDR3 nucleotide sequence: TGCGCCAGCAGTGCACAGGTGAACACCGGGGAGCTGTTTTTT.

The rearrangement joins TRBV19 to TRBJ1-1, with 7 bases lining up with TRBD1. V gave up 10 bases and J gave up 5 bases; unmatched junction bases: 10. This CDR3 contains 13 residues. From germline, CDR1 is LNHDA and CDR2 SQIVND (reference sequence). This CDR3 reads CATDNRGVTEAFF. CDR3 in DNA: TGTGCCACCGATAACAGGGGTGTAACTGAAGCTTTCTTT.

In this sample, this clone turned up a few times. The chain combines TRBV11-2 with TRBJ1-2; a possible D gene is TRBD1 (6 bases). Between the trimmed V and J ends, which lost 6 bases and 5 bases, there was a span of 19 bases. Germline CDR1 is SGHAT and CDR2 is FQNNGV. This CDR3 region has 15 residues. This CDR3 reads CASSKSGGREYGYTF. Here the CDR3 DNA reads TGTGCCAGCAGTAAAAGCGGGGGGCGCGAATATGGCTACACCTTC.